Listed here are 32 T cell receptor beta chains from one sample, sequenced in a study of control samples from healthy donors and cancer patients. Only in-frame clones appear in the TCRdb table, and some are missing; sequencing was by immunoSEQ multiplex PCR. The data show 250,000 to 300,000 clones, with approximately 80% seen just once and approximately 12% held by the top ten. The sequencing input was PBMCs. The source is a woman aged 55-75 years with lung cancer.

The CDR3 DNA reads as TGTGCCAGCAGCGTTCGGCCTAGCGGGGGGGGCTGGGCAGATACGCAGTATTTT. Protein sequence: CASSVRPSGGGWADTQYF. The chain carries TRBV4-2 and TRBJ2-3; 12 nucleotides align to TRBD2. The CDR3 sequence is 18 residues long. Germline V gives CDR1 LGHNA, CDR2 YNFKEQ. Trimming took 5 bases from V and 4 from J; bases not matched to a gene: 13.

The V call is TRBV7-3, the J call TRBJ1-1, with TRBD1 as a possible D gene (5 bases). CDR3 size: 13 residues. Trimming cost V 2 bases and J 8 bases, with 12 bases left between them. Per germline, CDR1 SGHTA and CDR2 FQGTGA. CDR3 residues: CASSLQGAAEAFF. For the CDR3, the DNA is TGTGCCAGCAGCTTACAAGGGGCGGCCGAAGCTTTCTTT.

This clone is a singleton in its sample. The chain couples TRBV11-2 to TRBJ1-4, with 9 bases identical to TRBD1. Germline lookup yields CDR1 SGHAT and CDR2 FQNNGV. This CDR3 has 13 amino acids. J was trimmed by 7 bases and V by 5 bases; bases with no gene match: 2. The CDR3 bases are TGTGCCAGCAGCCGGGACAGGGCTGAAAAACTGTTTTTT. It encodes CASSRDRAEKLFF.

In nucleotides, the CDR3 is TGTGCCAGCAGTTACTCGTATGGGGTGAAGGGGGGCTACACCTTC. Protein sequence: CASSYSYGVKGGYTF. V usage is TRBV6-5 and J usage is TRBJ1-2; possibly TRBD1 for D (5 bases). The CDR3 sequence is 15 residues long. V was pared by 0 bases and J by 8 bases, with 16 bases between. Germline V gives CDR1 MNHEY, CDR2 SVGAGI.

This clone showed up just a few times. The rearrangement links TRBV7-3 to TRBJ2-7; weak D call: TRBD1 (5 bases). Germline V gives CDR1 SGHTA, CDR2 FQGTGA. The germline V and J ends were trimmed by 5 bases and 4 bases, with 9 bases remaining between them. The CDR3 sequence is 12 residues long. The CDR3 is CASSPDRYEQYF. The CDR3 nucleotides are TGTGCCAGCAGCCCTGACAGATACGAGCAGTACTTC.

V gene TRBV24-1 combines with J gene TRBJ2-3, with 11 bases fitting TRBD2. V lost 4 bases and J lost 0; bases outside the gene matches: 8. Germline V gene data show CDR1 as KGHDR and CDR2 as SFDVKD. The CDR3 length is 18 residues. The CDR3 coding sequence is TGTGCCACCAGTGACATTAGCGGGAGGGCGAGAAGCACAGATACGCAGTATTTT. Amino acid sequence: CATSDISGRARSTDTQYF.

CDR3 sequence: CSAPRGGEQYF. The DNA of the CDR3 is TGCAGTGCTCCCAGAGGGGGGGAGCAGTACTTC. The gene calls are TRBV20-1 and TRBJ2-7; TRBD1 or TRBD2 may be the D gene (6 bases each). The CDR3 has 11 amino acids. The germline gives CDR1 DFQATT, CDR2 SNEGSKA (reference sequence). V was pared by 5 bases and J by 7 bases, with 12 bases between.

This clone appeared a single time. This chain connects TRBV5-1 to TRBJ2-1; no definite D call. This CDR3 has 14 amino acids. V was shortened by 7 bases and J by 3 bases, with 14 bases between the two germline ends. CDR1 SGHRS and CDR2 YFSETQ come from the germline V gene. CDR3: CASAIPGFYNEQFF. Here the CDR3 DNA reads TGCGCCAGCGCGATCCCAGGTTTCTACAATGAGCAGTTCTTC.

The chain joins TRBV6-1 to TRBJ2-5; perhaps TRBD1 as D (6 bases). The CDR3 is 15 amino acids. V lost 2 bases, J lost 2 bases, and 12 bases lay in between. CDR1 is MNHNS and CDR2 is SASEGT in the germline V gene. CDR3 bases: TGTGCCAGCAGTGAAACAGGGACCTTTCAAGAGACCCAGTACTTC. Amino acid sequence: CASSETGTFQETQYF.

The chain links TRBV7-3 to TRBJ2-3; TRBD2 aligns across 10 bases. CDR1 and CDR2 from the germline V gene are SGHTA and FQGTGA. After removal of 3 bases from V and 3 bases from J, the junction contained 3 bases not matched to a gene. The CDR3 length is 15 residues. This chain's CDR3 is CASSFLGLATDTQYF. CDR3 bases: TGTGCCAGCAGCTTTCTGGGACTAGCGACAGATACGCAGTATTTT.

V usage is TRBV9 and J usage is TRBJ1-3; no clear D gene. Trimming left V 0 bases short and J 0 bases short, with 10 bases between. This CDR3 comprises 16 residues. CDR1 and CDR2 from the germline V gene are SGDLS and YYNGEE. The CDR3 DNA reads TGTGCCAGCAGCGTAGGGAGAGGGCACTCTGGAAACACCATATATTTT. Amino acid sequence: CASSVGRGHSGNTIYF.

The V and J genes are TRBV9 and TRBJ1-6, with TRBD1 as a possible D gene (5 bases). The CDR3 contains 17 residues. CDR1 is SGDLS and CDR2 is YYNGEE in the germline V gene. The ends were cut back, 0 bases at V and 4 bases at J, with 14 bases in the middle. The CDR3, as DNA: TGTGCCAGCAGCGTAGACCCGGGGGGGATATATAATTCACCCCTCCACTTT. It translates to CASSVDPGGIYNSPLHF.

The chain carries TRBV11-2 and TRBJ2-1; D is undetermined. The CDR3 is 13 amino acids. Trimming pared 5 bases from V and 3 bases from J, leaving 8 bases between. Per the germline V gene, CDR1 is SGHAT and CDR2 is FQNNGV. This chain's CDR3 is CASSSRSYNEQFF. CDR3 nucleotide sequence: TGTGCCAGCAGCAGCCGGAGCTACAATGAGCAGTTCTTC.

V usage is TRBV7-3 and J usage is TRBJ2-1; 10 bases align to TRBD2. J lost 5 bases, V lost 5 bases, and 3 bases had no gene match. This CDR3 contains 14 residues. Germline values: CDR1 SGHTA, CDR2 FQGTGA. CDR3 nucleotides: TGTGCCAGCAGCAAACTAGCGGGAAACAATGAGCAGTTCTTC. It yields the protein CASSKLAGNNEQFF.

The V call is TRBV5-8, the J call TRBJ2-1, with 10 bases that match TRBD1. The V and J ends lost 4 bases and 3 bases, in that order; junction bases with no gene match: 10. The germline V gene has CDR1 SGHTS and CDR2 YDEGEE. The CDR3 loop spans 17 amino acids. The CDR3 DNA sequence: TGTGCCAGCAGCCCAAGGGCCGGGACAGGGGACTACAATGAGCAGTTCTTC. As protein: CASSPRAGTGDYNEQFF.

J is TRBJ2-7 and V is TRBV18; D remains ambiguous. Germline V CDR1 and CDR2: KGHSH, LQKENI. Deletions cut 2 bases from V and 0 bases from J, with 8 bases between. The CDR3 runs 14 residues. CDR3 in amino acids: CASSPSVGSYEQYF. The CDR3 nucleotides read TGTGCCAGCTCACCAAGCGTAGGCTCCTACGAGCAGTACTTC.

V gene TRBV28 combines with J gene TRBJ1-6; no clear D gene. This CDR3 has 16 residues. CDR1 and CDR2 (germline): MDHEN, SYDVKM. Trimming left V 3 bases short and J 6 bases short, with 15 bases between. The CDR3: CASSFQNPSGNSPLHF. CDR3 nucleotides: TGTGCCAGCAGTTTCCAGAATCCCAGTGGTAATTCACCCCTCCACTTT.

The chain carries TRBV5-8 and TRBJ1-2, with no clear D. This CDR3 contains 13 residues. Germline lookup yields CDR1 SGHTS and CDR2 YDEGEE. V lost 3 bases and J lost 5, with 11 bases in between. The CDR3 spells CASSSAPGYGYTF. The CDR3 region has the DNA TGTGCCAGCAGCTCGGCCCCGGGGTATGGCTACACCTTC. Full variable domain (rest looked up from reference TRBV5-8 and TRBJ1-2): EAGVTQSPTHLIKTRGQQATLRCSPISGHTSVYWYQQALGLGLQFLLWYDEGEERNRGNFPPRFSGRQFPNYSSELNVNALELEDSALYLCASSSAPGYGYTFGSGTRLTVV.

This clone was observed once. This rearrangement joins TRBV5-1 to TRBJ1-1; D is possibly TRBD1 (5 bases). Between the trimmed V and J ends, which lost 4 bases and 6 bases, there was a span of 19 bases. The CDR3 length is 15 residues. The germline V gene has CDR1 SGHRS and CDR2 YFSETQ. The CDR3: CASSLEGRAFAEAFF. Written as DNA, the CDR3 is TGCGCCAGCAGCCTGGAAGGCAGGGCATTTGCTGAAGCTTTCTTT.

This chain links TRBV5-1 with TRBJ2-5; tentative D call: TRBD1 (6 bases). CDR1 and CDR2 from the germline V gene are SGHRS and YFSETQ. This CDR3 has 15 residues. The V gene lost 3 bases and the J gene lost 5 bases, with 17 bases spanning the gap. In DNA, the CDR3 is TGCGCCAGCAGCTGGGACGGGACAATATCTGAGACCCAGTACTTC. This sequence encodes CASSWDGTISETQYF.

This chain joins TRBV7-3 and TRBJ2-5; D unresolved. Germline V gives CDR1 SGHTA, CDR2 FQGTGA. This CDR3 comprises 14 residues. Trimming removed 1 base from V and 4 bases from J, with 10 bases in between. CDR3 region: CASSLNGARETQYF. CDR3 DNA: TGTGCCAGCAGCTTAAACGGTGCAAGAGAGACCCAGTACTTC.

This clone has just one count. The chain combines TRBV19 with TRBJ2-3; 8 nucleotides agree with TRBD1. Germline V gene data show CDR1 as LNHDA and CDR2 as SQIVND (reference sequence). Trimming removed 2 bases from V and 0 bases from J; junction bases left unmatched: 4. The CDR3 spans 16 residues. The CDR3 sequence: CASSIPGQASTDTQYF. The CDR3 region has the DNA TGTGCCAGTAGTATACCGGGACAGGCTAGCACAGATACGCAGTATTTT.

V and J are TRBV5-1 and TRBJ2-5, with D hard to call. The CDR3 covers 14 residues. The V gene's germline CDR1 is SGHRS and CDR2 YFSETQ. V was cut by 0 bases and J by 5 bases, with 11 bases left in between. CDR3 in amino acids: CASSLVSVAETQYF. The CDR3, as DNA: TGCGCCAGCAGCTTGGTGTCGGTTGCGGAGACCCAGTACTTC. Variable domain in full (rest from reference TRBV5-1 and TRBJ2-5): KAGVTQTPRYLIKTRGQQVTLSCSPISGHRSVSWYQQTPGQGLQFLFEYFSETQRNKGNFPGRFSGRQFSNSRSEMNVSTLELGDSALYLCASSLVSVAETQYFGPGTRLLVL.

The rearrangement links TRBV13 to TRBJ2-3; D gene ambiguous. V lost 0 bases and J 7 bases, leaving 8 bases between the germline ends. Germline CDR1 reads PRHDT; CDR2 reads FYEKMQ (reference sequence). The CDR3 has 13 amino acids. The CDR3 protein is CASSLGGENTQYF. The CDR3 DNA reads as TGTGCCAGCAGCTTAGGGGGTGAGAATACGCAGTATTTT.

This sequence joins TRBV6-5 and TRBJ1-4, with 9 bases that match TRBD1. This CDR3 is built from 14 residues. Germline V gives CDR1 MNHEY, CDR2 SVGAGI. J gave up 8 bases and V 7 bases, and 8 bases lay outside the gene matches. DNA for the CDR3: TGTGCCAGCATAAGGGACAGGGTCTACGAAAAACTGTTTTTT. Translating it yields CASIRDRVYEKLFF.

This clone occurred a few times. CDR3 DNA sequence: TGCGCCAGCAGCCCACGGCTCCTGCTAGCGGGAGAACCCCAGTTCTTC. It yields the protein CASSPRLLLAGEPQFF. The V gene is TRBV5-1, the J gene TRBJ2-1, with TRBD2 matching 10 bases. Germline V CDR1 and CDR2: SGHRS, YFSETQ. The junction had 17 bases not matched to a gene; V was cut back by 4 bases and J by 13 bases. This CDR3 contains 16 residues.

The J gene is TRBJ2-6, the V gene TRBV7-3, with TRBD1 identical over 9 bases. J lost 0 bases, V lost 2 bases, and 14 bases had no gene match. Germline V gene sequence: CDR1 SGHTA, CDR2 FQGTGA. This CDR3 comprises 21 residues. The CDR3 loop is CASSLPLRPGQGSSGANVLTF. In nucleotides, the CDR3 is TGTGCCAGCAGCTTACCCTTAAGACCGGGACAGGGAAGCTCTGGGGCCAACGTCCTGACTTTC.

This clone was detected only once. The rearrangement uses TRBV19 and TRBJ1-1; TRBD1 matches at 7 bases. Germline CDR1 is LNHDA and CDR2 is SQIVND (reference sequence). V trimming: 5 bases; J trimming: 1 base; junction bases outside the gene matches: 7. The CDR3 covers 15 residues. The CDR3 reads CASSSYRDRNTEAFF. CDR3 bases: TGTGCCAGTAGTTCCTACCGGGACAGGAACACTGAAGCTTTCTTT.

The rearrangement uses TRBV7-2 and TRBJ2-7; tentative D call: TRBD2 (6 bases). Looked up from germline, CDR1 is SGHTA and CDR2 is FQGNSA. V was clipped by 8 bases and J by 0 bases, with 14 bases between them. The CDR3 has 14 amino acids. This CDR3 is CASGSAGLSYEQYF. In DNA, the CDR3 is TGTGCCAGCGGATCAGCGGGCCTCTCCTACGAGCAGTACTTC.

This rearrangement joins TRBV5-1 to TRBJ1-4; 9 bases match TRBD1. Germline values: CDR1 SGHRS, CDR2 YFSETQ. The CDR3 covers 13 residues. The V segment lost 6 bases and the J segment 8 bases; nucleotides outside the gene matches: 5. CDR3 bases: TGCGCCAGCACAGTGACAGGGGGGGAAAAACTGTTTTTT. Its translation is CASTVTGGEKLFF.

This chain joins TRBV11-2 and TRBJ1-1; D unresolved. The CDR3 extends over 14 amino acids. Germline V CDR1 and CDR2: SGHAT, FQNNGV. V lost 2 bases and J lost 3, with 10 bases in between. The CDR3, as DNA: TGTGCCAGCAGCTTAATCGTTGGGTACACTGAAGCTTTCTTT. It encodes CASSLIVGYTEAFF.

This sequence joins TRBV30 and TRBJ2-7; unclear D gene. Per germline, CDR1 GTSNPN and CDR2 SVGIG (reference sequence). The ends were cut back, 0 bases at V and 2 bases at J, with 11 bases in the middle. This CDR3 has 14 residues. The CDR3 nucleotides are TGTGCCTGGAGTGTACTTGACGGAGCCTACGAGCAGTACTTC. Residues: CAWSVLDGAYEQYF.